This record looks at one T cell receptor beta chain sequence and its context. This entry belongs to a study of blood T cell repertoires in COVID-19. The CDR3 has 15 amino acids. Germline CDR1 is MGHDK and CDR2 is SYGVNS. The V and J ends lost 0 bases and 8 bases, in that order; junction bases with no gene match: 6. Some clones are missing from TCRdb's copy, which holds only in-frame ones; the method was immunoSEQ multiplex PCR. The repertoire holds 300,000 to 400,000 clones, with roughly 87% as singletons. The sample consisted of PBMCs or T cells enriched from blood (not recorded which). The chain employs TRBV25-1 and TRBJ1-2; TRBD1 matches 10 bases. The TCR comes from a young woman who had recovered from COVID-19. The CDR3 region is CASSEYGGQGNGYTF. The CDR3 bases are TGTGCCAGCAGTGAATATGGGGGACAGGGGAACGGCTACACCTTC.